Listed below are T cell receptor beta chains from one sample, sequenced in a study of shared clonotypes between healthy human individuals. Only in-frame clones appear in the TCRdb table, and some are missing; sequencing was by immunoSEQ multiplex PCR. The sample shows about 110,000 clones, about 63% of them seen only once. Sequenced input: memory CD8+ T cells sorted from blood. The source of these receptors is a woman in her twenties or thirties in good health. CDR3s include the opening cysteine and the closing phenylalanine or tryptophan. The order of the fields is D gene, clone size, V gene, J gene, CDR3 DNA, CDR3 protein. The D gene is left open where the match is weak. Expanded clones are given a class, and other clones once, few, many or no size at all.

d_gene: TRBD1
abundance: -
v_gene: TRBV6-5
j_gene: TRBJ1-1
CDR3nt: TGTGCCAGCAGTCCACGGACAGGGATGAACACTGAAGCTTTCTTT
CDR3aa: CASSPRTGMNTEAFF

d_gene: TRBD1
abundance: few
v_gene: TRBV6-1
j_gene: TRBJ2-1
CDR3nt: TGTGCCAGCAGTGTAGAGACAGGGGGAGGGAATGAGCAGTTCTTC
CDR3aa: CASSVETGGGNEQFF

d_gene: TRBD1
abundance: few
v_gene: TRBV5-6
j_gene: TRBJ2-7
CDR3nt: TGTGCCAGCAGTCCGGGACAGGGGTCCTACGAGCAGTACTTC
CDR3aa: CASSPGQGSYEQYF

d_gene: -
abundance: -
v_gene: TRBV4-1
j_gene: TRBJ2-2
CDR3nt: TGCGCCAGCAGCCAAAGGGTTGACAGCGTGAACACCGGGGAGCTGTTTTTT
CDR3aa: CASSQRVDSVNTGELFF

d_gene: -
abundance: -
v_gene: TRBV18
j_gene: TRBJ2-1
CDR3nt: TGTGCCAGCTCCCGAATGGGGGTGGGGAGCTCCTACAATGAGCAGTTCTTC
CDR3aa: CASSRMGVGSSYNEQFF

d_gene: TRBD2
abundance: -
v_gene: TRBV6-6
j_gene: TRBJ2-7
CDR3nt: TGTGCCAGCAGCGGACTAGCGGGAACTTCCTACGAGCAGTACTTC
CDR3aa: CASSGLAGTSYEQYF

d_gene: -
abundance: -
v_gene: TRBV28
j_gene: TRBJ1-1
CDR3nt: TGTGCCAGCAGTCCCCTTGTCTCTGAAGCTTTCTTT
CDR3aa: CASSPLVSEAFF

d_gene: TRBD1
abundance: -
v_gene: TRBV27
j_gene: TRBJ1-4
CDR3nt: TGTGCCAGCAGCGGGGGGACAGCAACTAATGAAAAACTGTTTTTT
CDR3aa: CASSGGTATNEKLFF

d_gene: -
abundance: -
v_gene: TRBV11-2
j_gene: TRBJ1-1
CDR3nt: TGTGCCAGCAGCATCCCGGGGGGCCGGAACACTGAAGCTTTCTTT
CDR3aa: CASSIPGGRNTEAFF

d_gene: -
abundance: -
v_gene: TRBV11-2
j_gene: TRBJ2-1
CDR3nt: TGTGCCAGCAGGACGGCATACTCCTACAATGAGCAGTTCTTC
CDR3aa: CASRTAYSYNEQFF

d_gene: -
abundance: -
v_gene: TRBV30
j_gene: TRBJ1-1
CDR3nt: TGTGCCTGGGATGGGGGAGGCAGGAACACTGAAGCTTTCTTT
CDR3aa: CAWDGGGRNTEAFF

d_gene: TRBD2
abundance: -
v_gene: TRBV15
j_gene: TRBJ2-3
CDR3nt: TGTGCCACCAGCAGAGATGGTGGGACTAGCATCACAGATACGCAGTATTTT
CDR3aa: CATSRDGGTSITDTQYF

d_gene: -
abundance: -
v_gene: TRBV2
j_gene: TRBJ1-4
CDR3nt: TGTGCCAGCAGTGGGCCCCCCGGGAGCGCAGGTTGGTTTTTT
CDR3aa: CASSGPPGSAGWFF

d_gene: -
abundance: -
v_gene: TRBV5-8
j_gene: TRBJ2-5
CDR3nt: TGTGCCAGCAGCTTGCACGGGTTGGTACAAGAGACCCAGTACTTC
CDR3aa: CASSLHGLVQETQYF

d_gene: -
abundance: -
v_gene: TRBV6-1
j_gene: TRBJ2-7
CDR3nt: TGTGCCAGCAGTACTTGGATCTCCTACGAGCAGTACTTC
CDR3aa: CASSTWISYEQYF

d_gene: TRBD2
abundance: -
v_gene: TRBV25-1
j_gene: TRBJ2-5
CDR3nt: TGTGCCAGCAGTGGATCGGGACTAGCGGGTTGGGACCAAGAGACCCAGTACTTC
CDR3aa: CASSGSGLAGWDQETQYF

d_gene: TRBD1
abundance: -
v_gene: TRBV7-2
j_gene: TRBJ2-7
CDR3nt: TGTGCCAGCAGCCACGGAAAGATGGACAGGGGACTTTCCTACGAGCAGTACTTC
CDR3aa: CASSHGKMDRGLSYEQYF

d_gene: -
abundance: -
v_gene: TRBV11-1
j_gene: TRBJ1-1
CDR3nt: TGTGCCAGCAGCCAAAACAGGGCTGAAGCTTTCTTT
CDR3aa: CASSQNRAEAFF

d_gene: -
abundance: -
v_gene: TRBV2
j_gene: TRBJ2-7
CDR3nt: TGTGCCAGCATTTGGCGATCTTTTCTACAGGGACCTTCCTACGAGCAGTACTTC
CDR3aa: CASIWRSFLQGPSYEQYF

d_gene: -
abundance: -
v_gene: TRBV29-1
j_gene: TRBJ2-7
CDR3nt: TGCAGCGTTGCGGGGAAGCGAGGAACCTATCTGTACGAGCAGTACTTC
CDR3aa: CSVAGKRGTYLYEQYF

d_gene: TRBD2
abundance: -
v_gene: TRBV27
j_gene: TRBJ2-7
CDR3nt: TGTGCCAGCAGTTCGACACCGGGACTAGCGGGAGTCCTCGGCTACGAGCAGTACTTC
CDR3aa: CASSSTPGLAGVLGYEQYF

d_gene: -
abundance: once
v_gene: TRBV7-9
j_gene: TRBJ2-7
CDR3nt: TGTGCCAGCCAATTACGAGCAGGGGAAGGCGAGCAGTACTTC
CDR3aa: CASQLRAGEGEQYF

d_gene: -
abundance: -
v_gene: TRBV20-1
j_gene: TRBJ2-7
CDR3nt: TGCAGTGCTAGTGCCTCCTACGAGCAGTACTTC
CDR3aa: CSASASYEQYF

d_gene: -
abundance: few
v_gene: TRBV9
j_gene: TRBJ1-1
CDR3nt: TGTGCCAGCAGCGCTACCAGGGGCCCGGTGGTGAACACTGAAGCTTTCTTT
CDR3aa: CASSATRGPVVNTEAFF

d_gene: TRBD1
abundance: -
v_gene: TRBV19
j_gene: TRBJ2-7
CDR3nt: TGTGCCAGTAGTAAACAGGGGGTTGGCGAGCAGTACTTC
CDR3aa: CASSKQGVGEQYF

d_gene: -
abundance: once
v_gene: TRBV25-1
j_gene: TRBJ1-2
CDR3nt: TGTGCCAGCAGTGAATCGTGGAGCTATGGCTACACCTTC
CDR3aa: CASSESWSYGYTF

d_gene: -
abundance: -
v_gene: TRBV11-1
j_gene: TRBJ2-7
CDR3nt: TGTGCCAGCAGCTTTGAACTGGATGCCTACGAGCAGTACTTC
CDR3aa: CASSFELDAYEQYF

d_gene: -
abundance: -
v_gene: TRBV30
j_gene: TRBJ2-7
CDR3nt: TGTGCCGGGTGGGACATGTCCTACGAGCAGTACTTC
CDR3aa: CAGWDMSYEQYF

d_gene: TRBD1
abundance: -
v_gene: TRBV27
j_gene: TRBJ2-1
CDR3nt: TGTGCCAGCAGTTTTCACCCGGGACAGGGATACAATGAGCAGTTCTTC
CDR3aa: CASSFHPGQGYNEQFF

d_gene: TRBD2
abundance: -
v_gene: TRBV11-2
j_gene: TRBJ2-2
CDR3nt: TGTGCCAGCAGCTTAGCGGCGGGAGCCGTCGGGGAGCTGTTTTTT
CDR3aa: CASSLAAGAVGELFF

d_gene: -
abundance: -
v_gene: TRBV6-1
j_gene: TRBJ1-1
CDR3nt: TGTGCCAGCAGTGAAGGGTGGGGGTCCATGAACACTGAAGCTTTCTTT
CDR3aa: CASSEGWGSMNTEAFF

d_gene: -
abundance: -
v_gene: TRBV14
j_gene: TRBJ2-1
CDR3nt: TGTGCCAGCAGCCAGCGGGATTCGGTATTTCCCTACAATGAGCAGTTCTTC
CDR3aa: CASSQRDSVFPYNEQFF

d_gene: TRBD2
abundance: few
v_gene: TRBV9
j_gene: TRBJ2-7
CDR3nt: TGTGCCAGCAGCGTAGATGGGACTAGCTCCTACGAGCAGTACTTC
CDR3aa: CASSVDGTSSYEQYF

d_gene: -
abundance: -
v_gene: TRBV5-4
j_gene: TRBJ2-3
CDR3nt: TGTGCCAGCAGCGAAAAAACCGGCTCAGAATTCACAGATACGCAGTATTTT
CDR3aa: CASSEKTGSEFTDTQYF

d_gene: TRBD2
abundance: -
v_gene: TRBV10-2
j_gene: TRBJ2-7
CDR3nt: TGCGCCAGCAGTGAGTCTTCCGGACTAGCGGCCTACGAGCAGTACTTC
CDR3aa: CASSESSGLAAYEQYF

d_gene: -
abundance: -
v_gene: TRBV5-1
j_gene: TRBJ2-7
CDR3nt: TGCGCCAGCAGCCCGCGGTACCGGGACAAGGGTTATCCCGAGCAGTACTTC
CDR3aa: CASSPRYRDKGYPEQYF

d_gene: TRBD2
abundance: -
v_gene: TRBV19
j_gene: TRBJ2-4
CDR3nt: TGTGCCAGTAGTATAACGAAGGCTAGCGGGAGGGCCATATCCAAAAACATTCAGTACTTC
CDR3aa: CASSITKASGRAISKNIQYF

d_gene: -
abundance: -
v_gene: TRBV27
j_gene: TRBJ2-7
CDR3nt: TGTGCCAGCGGATCCCGGGATTTGGGGAGCGAGCAGTACTTC
CDR3aa: CASGSRDLGSEQYF

d_gene: -
abundance: -
v_gene: TRBV6-4
j_gene: TRBJ1-2
CDR3nt: TGTGCCAGCAGTGAAGCAGCAGGGTCGGATGGCTACACCTTC
CDR3aa: CASSEAAGSDGYTF

d_gene: -
abundance: many
v_gene: TRBV10-3
j_gene: TRBJ1-5
CDR3nt: TGTGCCATCAGTGAGTCGTCGAACATGATAAAGCAGCCCCAGCATTTT
CDR3aa: CAISESSNMIKQPQHF

d_gene: -
abundance: -
v_gene: TRBV4-1
j_gene: TRBJ1-1
CDR3nt: TGCGCCAGCAGCCGTGCCCCCGCTGAAGCTTTCTTT
CDR3aa: CASSRAPAEAFF

d_gene: -
abundance: -
v_gene: TRBV5-4
j_gene: TRBJ2-1
CDR3nt: TGTGCCAGCAGCTTGCAGCACAATGAGCAGTTCTTC
CDR3aa: CASSLQHNEQFF

d_gene: -
abundance: once
v_gene: TRBV7-8
j_gene: TRBJ2-2
CDR3nt: TGTGCCAGCAGCTTAGAAACGCCGAACACCGGGGAGCTGTTTTTT
CDR3aa: CASSLETPNTGELFF

d_gene: -
abundance: few
v_gene: TRBV11-2
j_gene: TRBJ2-5
CDR3nt: TGTGCCAGCAGCTTGGGACCGCAGTACCAAGAGACCCAGTACTTC
CDR3aa: CASSLGPQYQETQYF

d_gene: -
abundance: -
v_gene: TRBV4-2
j_gene: TRBJ2-1
CDR3nt: TGTGCCAGCAGCCAAGTAGTGAACTCCTACAATGAGCAGTTCTTC
CDR3aa: CASSQVVNSYNEQFF

d_gene: -
abundance: -
v_gene: TRBV27
j_gene: TRBJ1-2
CDR3nt: TGTGCCAGCAGTTTTGTGGGGGGAAACTATGGCTACACCTTC
CDR3aa: CASSFVGGNYGYTF

d_gene: -
abundance: few
v_gene: TRBV18
j_gene: TRBJ1-2
CDR3nt: TGTGCCAGCTCCGTCCAGGGAGGGTATGGCTACACCTTC
CDR3aa: CASSVQGGYGYTF

d_gene: -
abundance: -
v_gene: TRBV2
j_gene: TRBJ1-2
CDR3nt: TGTGCCAGCACCGGGGTTAACTATGGCTACACCTTC
CDR3aa: CASTGVNYGYTF